One and the same sample provided the 5 T cell receptor beta chains below, sequenced in a study of human T cells and chemical hapten exposure. One entry per CDR3 protein, called by TCRdb with MiXCR from the RACE reads. The sample shows approximately 100,000 distinct CDR3 sequences, roughly 9.1% of them seen only once. The sample's time point: pre-sensitization, week 0. The treatment here: therapeutic diphenylcyclopropenone sensitization with weekly scalp DPC. The specimen comprised whole blood, sampled in connection with sensitization to the hapten diphenylcyclopropenone (DPC). These receptors were obtained from a woman aged 40 to 55 with alopecia areata. Some clones in this sample may be carry-over from other donors' samples.

Relative to its sample, this clonotype is medium-sized. This chain uses TRBV6-5 with TRBJ2-1, with D possibly being TRBD1 or TRBD2 (7 bases each). Germline CDR1 MNHEY, CDR2 SVGAGI. V lost 5 bases to trimming and J lost 3 bases, with 17 bases between them. CDR3 length equals 16 residues. CDR3 nucleotide sequence: TGTGCCAGCAGTCAGGGGGGGGGGTTAATCTACAATGAGCAGTTCTTC. Translation gives CASSQGGGLIYNEQFF.

This clonotype was counted many times. V is TRBV20-1 and J is TRBJ1-2; maybe TRBD1 (6 bases). Germline V gives CDR1 DFQATT, CDR2 SNEGSKA (reference sequence). Trimming removed 0 bases at V and 5 bases at J, with 19 bases between. The CDR3 is made up of 16 amino acids. The CDR3 bases are TGCAGTGCTAGAGATCTAACCCCAGGGGTCGGATATGGCTACACCTTC. This codes for CSARDLTPGVGYGYTF.

This clonotype was seen many times. The rearrangement links TRBV29-1 to TRBJ1-1; 9 bases align to TRBD1. This CDR3 contains 15 residues. With 4 bases clipped from V and 0 bases from J, the junction kept 6 bases outside the gene matches. The germline V gene has CDR1 SQVTM and CDR2 ANQGSEA. For the CDR3, the DNA is TGCAGCGTTGCAGGGACAGGGTTTTTGAACACTGAAGCTTTCTTT. Protein sequence: CSVAGTGFLNTEAFF.

The table lists this clonotype with many counts. The chain links TRBV7-9 to TRBJ1-2, with D perhaps matching TRBD1 (6 bases). Trimming stripped 4 bases from V and 1 base from J, with 16 bases between. Germline V gives CDR1 SEHNR, CDR2 FQNEAQ (reference sequence). The CDR3 length is 16 residues. In DNA, the CDR3 is TGTGCCAGCAGCTCTTCCCTGGGGGCGGATAACTATGGCTACACCTTC. Its protein product is CASSSSLGADNYGYTF.

This clonotype was seen ten or more times. The chain joins TRBV10-1 to TRBJ2-3; D possibly matches TRBD1 or TRBD2 (5 bases each). Germline V gene lookup returns CDR1 WNHNN and CDR2 SYGVQD (reference sequence). V shed 0 bases and J shed 4 bases, with 14 bases lying between them. CDR3 length: 16 amino acids. The CDR3 region has the DNA TGCGCCAGCAGTGAGTCAGAGGGGAGAGGGCCAGATACGCAGTATTTT. It codes for CASSESEGRGPDTQYF.